This T cell receptor beta chain was captured in a study of shared clonotypes between healthy human individuals. The CDR3 has 13 residues. Germline V gene sequence: CDR1 GTSNPN, CDR2 SVGIG (reference sequence). Trimming removed 8 bases from V and 7 bases from J, with 20 bases in between. Broader study findings: In general, naive subsets displayed greater estimated richness than memory subsets did. Investigators collected only blood, and repertoires in tissues likely differ. In contrast to clonotypes shared by all four donors, non-shared clonotypes had lower generation probabilities.

Regarding this clone: Its cognate antigen is unknown.

This table comes from immunoSEQ multiplex PCR, and its TCRdb copy is limited to in-frame clones, with some not included. The sample consists of under 850,000 clones, 55% to 80% of them appearing once. The split of CD4+ cells yielded CD45RA+ naive and CD45RA-negative memory subsets. Material for sequencing was memory CD4+ T cells sorted from blood. Noted subset: CD45RA-negative fraction. The chain combines TRBV30 with TRBJ1-2; D not certain. This TCR was sampled from a woman in her 30s in good health. CDR3 in amino acids: CARSFARDGGYTF. DNA of the CDR3: TGTGCCAGATCCTTCGCTAGGGATGGTGGCTACACCTTC.